This T cell receptor (beta chain) was obtained from a study of radiation and T cells in renal cell carcinoma. Study-level points and caveats: Without pretreatment biopsies, baseline tumor clonotype presence was undetermined.

To note about this clone: Antigen unknown.

The length of the CDR3 is 13 residues. Germline-derived CDR1 and CDR2 are SNHLY and FYNNEI. V was pared by 2 bases and J by 8 bases, with 12 bases between. The time point is: baseline pretreatment blood. Treatment denoted: 15 Gy SBRT to primary tumor, nephrectomy 4 weeks later. Radiation-treated patients gave blood at baseline, week 2 and week 4. Some clones are missing from TCRdb's copy, which holds only in-frame ones; the method was immunoSEQ multiplex PCR. Among some 100,000 clones, 82% were seen once, and the ten largest hold 5% to 6.5%. This sequence originates from a man aged 55 to 70 with renal cell carcinoma. This chain connects TRBV2 to TRBJ1-2, with a weak D call TRBD1 (6 bases). This specimen consisted of blood, obtained from a patient whose treatment included radiotherapy and nephrectomy. The CDR3 nucleotides are TGTGCCAGCAGTGAACTGGGGGCGGAAGGCTACACCTTC. Translated: CASSELGAEGYTF. Supplemented by reference TRBV2 and TRBJ1-2, the full variable domain reads EPEVTQTPSHQVTQMGQEVILRCVPISNHLYFYWYRQILGQKVEFLVSFYNNEISEKSEIFDDQFSVERPDGSNFTLKIRSTKLEDSAMYFCASSELGAEGYTFGSGTRLTVV.